This T cell receptor (beta chain) comes out of a study of blood T cell repertoires in COVID-19. Across the study: T cells, B-cell-depleted T cells, or PBMCs supplied cDNA or gDNA.

Sequencing was performed with immunoSEQ multiplex PCR; in TCRdb, only in-frame clones are kept and a portion is missing. The sample has 150,000 to 200,000 clones; approximately 83% are singletons. V gave up 3 bases and J gave up 3 bases; unmatched junction bases: 5. The CDR3 is made up of 15 amino acids. Per germline, CDR1 KGHSH and CDR2 LQKENI. The chain uses TRBV18 and TRBJ2-5, with 9 bases fitting TRBD2. The sequencing input was peripheral blood. The receptor was derived from a human donor with acute or convalescent COVID-19. The donor label of this sample is uncertain. CDR3 residues: CASSPGTSSKETQYF. The CDR3, as DNA: TGTGCCAGCTCACCCGGGACTAGCTCTAAAGAGACCCAGTACTTC. Using reference TRBV18 and TRBJ2-5 for the parts outside the CDR3, the full variable domain is NAGVMQNPRHLVRRRGQEARLRCSPMKGHSHVYWYRQLPEEGLKFMVYLQKENIIDESGMPKERFSAEFPKEGPSILRIQQVVRGDSAAYFCASSPGTSSKETQYFGPGTRLLVL.